This TCR beta chain was documented in a study of CD8 T cells in Susac syndrome. Germline V gene sequence: CDR1 SEHNR, CDR2 FQNEAQ (reference sequence). Trimming removed 8 bases at V and 4 bases at J, with 9 bases between. The CDR3 has 11 amino acids. After extraction with the RNeasy kit, roughly 0.45 to 1 ug of the RNA was reverse transcribed using random hexamers. TCRdb redid the calling of the immunoSEQ multiplex PCR reads with MiXCR, one entry per CDR3 protein. The sample has some 130,000 distinct CDR3 sequences; about 95% are singletons. The sequencing sample was made of CD4+ T cells from PBMCs. This sequence joins TRBV7-9 and TRBJ2-7; D remains ambiguous. This clonotype originated in a human donor in good health. The CDR3 reads CASQKGYEQYF. In DNA form, the CDR3 reads TGTGCCAGCCAAAAGGGTTACGAGCAGTACTTC.